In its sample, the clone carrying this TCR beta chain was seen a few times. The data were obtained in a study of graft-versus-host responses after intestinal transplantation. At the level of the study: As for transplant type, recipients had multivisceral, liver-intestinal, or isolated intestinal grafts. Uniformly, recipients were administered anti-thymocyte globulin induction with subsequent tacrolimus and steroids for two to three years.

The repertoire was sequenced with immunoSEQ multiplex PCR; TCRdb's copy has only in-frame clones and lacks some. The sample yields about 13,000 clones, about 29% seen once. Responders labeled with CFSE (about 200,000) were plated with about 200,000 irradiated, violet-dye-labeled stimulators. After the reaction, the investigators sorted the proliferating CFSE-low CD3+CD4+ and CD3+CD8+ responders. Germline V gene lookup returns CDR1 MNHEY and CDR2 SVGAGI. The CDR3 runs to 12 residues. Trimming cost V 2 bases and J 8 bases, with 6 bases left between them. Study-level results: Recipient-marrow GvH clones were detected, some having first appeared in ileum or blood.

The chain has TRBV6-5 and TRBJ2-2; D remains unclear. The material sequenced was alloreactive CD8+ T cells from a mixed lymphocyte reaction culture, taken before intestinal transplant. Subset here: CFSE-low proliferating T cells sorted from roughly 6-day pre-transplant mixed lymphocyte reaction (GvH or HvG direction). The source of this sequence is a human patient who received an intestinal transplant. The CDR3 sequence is CASSYVTGELFF. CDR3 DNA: TGTGCCAGCAGTTACGTGACAGGGGAGCTGTTTTTT.